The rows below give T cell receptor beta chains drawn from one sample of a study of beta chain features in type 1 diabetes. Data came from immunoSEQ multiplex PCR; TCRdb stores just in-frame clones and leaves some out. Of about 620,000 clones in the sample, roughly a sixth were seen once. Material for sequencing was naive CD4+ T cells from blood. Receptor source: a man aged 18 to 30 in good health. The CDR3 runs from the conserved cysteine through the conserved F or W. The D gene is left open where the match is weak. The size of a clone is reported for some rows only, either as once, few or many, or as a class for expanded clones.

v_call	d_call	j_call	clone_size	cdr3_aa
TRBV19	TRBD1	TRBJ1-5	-	CATTGGTGGSSNQPQHF
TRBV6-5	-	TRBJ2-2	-	CASSYRGGTGELFF
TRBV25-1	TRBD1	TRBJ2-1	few	CASSATQGASYNEQFF
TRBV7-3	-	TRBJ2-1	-	CASSRGLAYNEQFF
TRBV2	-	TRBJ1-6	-	CASSPKDPLHF
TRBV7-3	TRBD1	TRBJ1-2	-	CASSPQTGGIYGYTF
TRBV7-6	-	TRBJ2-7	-	CASSPQPNEQYF
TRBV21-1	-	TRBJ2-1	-	CASRNPWTSGQTDEQFF
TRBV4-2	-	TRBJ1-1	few	CASSQNTEAFF
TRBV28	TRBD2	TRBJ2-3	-	CASSLAGLAGGPTDTQYF
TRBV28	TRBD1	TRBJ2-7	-	CASRPDRERYEQYF
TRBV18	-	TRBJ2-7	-	CASSPPSSYEQYF
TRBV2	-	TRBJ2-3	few	CASSPSDTQYF
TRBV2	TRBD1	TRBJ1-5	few	CASKGKTGGRSQPQHF
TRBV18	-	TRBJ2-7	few	CASQKSGVGYSYEQYF
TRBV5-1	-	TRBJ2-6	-	CASSLGDTASSGANVLTF
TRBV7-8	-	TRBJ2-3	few	CASRTGRGRSTDTQYF
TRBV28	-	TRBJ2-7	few	CASPEGGVDEQYF
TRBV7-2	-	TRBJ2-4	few	CASSLGQGLVRNIQYF
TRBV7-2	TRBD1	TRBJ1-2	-	CASSTGQGLRYGYTF
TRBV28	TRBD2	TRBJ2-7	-	CASRLAGPSSYEQYF
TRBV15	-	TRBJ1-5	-	CATSARGNYNQPQHF
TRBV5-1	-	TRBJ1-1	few	CASSLFSMNTEAFF
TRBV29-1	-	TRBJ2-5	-	CSVAPRGQGVRETQYF
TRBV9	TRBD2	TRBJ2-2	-	CASSPWGAGGNTGELFF
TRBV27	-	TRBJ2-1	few	CASSLNTGGSYNEQFF
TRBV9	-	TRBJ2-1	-	CASSERPSRGEQFF
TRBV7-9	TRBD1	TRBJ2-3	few	CASSLGQGRTDTQYF
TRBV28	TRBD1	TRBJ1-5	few	CASSLGTGYFESNQPQHF
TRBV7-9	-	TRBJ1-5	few	CASSRGADNQPQHF
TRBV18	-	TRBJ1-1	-	CASSPLQVNTEAFF
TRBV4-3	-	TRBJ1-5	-	CASSQDLVRLNKQPQHF
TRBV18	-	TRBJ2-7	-	CASSQLDSFGVEKQYF
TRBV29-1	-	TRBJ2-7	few	CSVEDLASESYEQYF
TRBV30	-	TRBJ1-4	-	CAWSVGADATNEKLFF
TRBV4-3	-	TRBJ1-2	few	CASGTPNNYGYTF
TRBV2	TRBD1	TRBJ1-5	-	CASRGQSNQPQHF
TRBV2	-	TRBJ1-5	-	CASSGLFRVQPQHF
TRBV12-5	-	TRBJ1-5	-	CASGFLQPQHF
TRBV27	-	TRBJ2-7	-	CASSRNGRGYEQYF
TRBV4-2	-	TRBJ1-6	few	CASSREQTPNSPLHF
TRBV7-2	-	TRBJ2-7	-	CASSPPTYEQYF
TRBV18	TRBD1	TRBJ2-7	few	CASSPYRGDEQYF
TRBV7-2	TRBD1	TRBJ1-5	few	CASSLTGTGNQPQHF
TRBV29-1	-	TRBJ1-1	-	CSGSRGRQLNTEAFF
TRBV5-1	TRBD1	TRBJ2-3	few	CASSVDRVGTDTQYF
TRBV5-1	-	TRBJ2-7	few	CASSLGTAAYEQYF
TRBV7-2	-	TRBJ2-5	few	CASSLAAVLSTQYF